This entry concerns a single T cell receptor (beta chain). Germline-derived CDR1 and CDR2 are SGHTA and FQGNSA. The CDR3 consists of 18 residues. With 6 bases clipped from V and 2 bases from J, the junction kept 16 bases outside the gene matches. The data derive from a study of T cell changes during pregnancy in multiple sclerosis. Produced via immunoSEQ multiplex PCR; TCRdb's table is partial and in-frame only. The sample has tens of thousands of clones, 85% to 95% seen once. The receptor's source is a female donor with multiple sclerosis, enrolled in a pregnancy study. The sample was CD4+ T cells from peripheral blood mononuclear cells, taken before pregnancy. The gene calls are TRBV7-2 and TRBJ2-1; TRBD1 agrees at 7 bases. CDR3 DNA: TGTGCCAGCAGACCCGGGACAGCGAAAGGTTTCACCTACAATGAGCAGTTCTTC. It yields the protein CASRPGTAKGFTYNEQFF.